This is a list of T cell receptor beta chains from one sample in a study of T cell repertoires in cytomegalovirus infection. No cognate antigen is known for these TCRs. TCRdb re-analysed the reads in MiXCR, keeping a single row per CDR3 protein. In the table there are a few hundred thousand distinct CDR3 sequences, roughly 43% of which are singletons. The specimen was cultured PBMCs, collected from culture after CMV antigen stimulation. The receptors shown here come from a human donor in good health (CMV status not recorded). Some clones in this sample may be carry-over from other donors' samples. Each CDR3 is given with its conserved first and last residue. A D gene is named only where the DNA matches it firmly. Clone size is shown for a subset of rows, as once, few, many or a class of expanded clone.

v_call	clone_size	j_call	d_call	cdr3_nt	cdr3_aa
TRBV7-2	.	TRBJ1-1	.	TGTGCCAGCAGCTTACACGATCGGGGGGCGGAAGCTTTCTTT	CASSLHDRGAEAFF
TRBV7-2	many	TRBJ1-1	TRBD1	TGTGCCAGCAGCCCGGGACAGGGGGCTGTGAACACTGAAGCTTTCTTT	CASSPGQGAVNTEAFF
TRBV7-9	.	TRBJ2-4	.	TGTGCCAGCAGCTTCTCGGAGGGAGGTGTAAACATTCAGTACTTC	CASSFSEGGVNIQYF
TRBV23-1	few	TRBJ1-3	.	TGCGCCAGCAGGGGGCAGGGACCATTCTCTGGAAACACCATATATTTT	CASRGQGPFSGNTIYF
TRBV6-6	once	TRBJ1-3	.	TGTGCCAGCAGTTCCCCGGGGAACTCTGGAAACACCATATATTTT	CASSSPGNSGNTIYF
TRBV7-2	few	TRBJ2-4	.	TGTGCCAGCAGCCCCTGGACGGACAAAAACATTCAGTACTTC	CASSPWTDKNIQYF
TRBV12-3/TRBV12-4	.	TRBJ2-1	.	TGTGCCAGCAGTTTATTTGGGCAGCGAGGTGAGCAGTTCTTC	CASSLFGQRGEQFF
TRBV5-5	.	TRBJ2-2	.	TGTGCCAGCAGCTTCCCCCGCGTGGCGGTGCCCGGGGAGCTGTTTTTT	CASSFPRVAVPGELFF
TRBV29-1	.	TRBJ1-2	.	TGCAGCGTTGAGAGGACGGGCTATGGCTACACCTTC	CSVERTGYGYTF
TRBV7-9	few	TRBJ2-7	.	TGTGCCAGCAGCTTGAACGGAGGGGTAGGCGAGCAGTACTTC	CASSLNGGVGEQYF
TRBV7-6	.	TRBJ2-5	TRBD2	TGTGCCAGCAGCTTAGAGGTAGCGGGGCAAGAGACCCAGTACTTC	CASSLEVAGQETQYF
TRBV7-2	.	TRBJ1-5	.	TGTGCCAGCAGCTTAGTCGGGGGTTCTGTTTATCAGCCCCAGCATTTT	CASSLVGGSVYQPQHF
TRBV18	.	TRBJ2-1	.	TGTGCCAGCTCACCACCCGTGGCGATCAATGAGCAGTTCTTC	CASSPPVAINEQFF
TRBV6-5	.	TRBJ1-5	.	TGTGCCAGCAGGCCAGGATATAGCAATCAGCCCCAGCATTTT	CASRPGYSNQPQHF
TRBV7-2	.	TRBJ2-7	TRBD1	TGTGCCAGCAGCTTAGACACAGGGGGAGCCTACTACGAGCAGTACTTC	CASSLDTGGAYYEQYF
TRBV7-9	.	TRBJ2-2	.	TGTGCCAGCAGCCCATGGCCGGCACTCCCCACCGGGGAGCTGTTTTTT	CASSPWPALPTGELFF
TRBV7-2	few	TRBJ2-2	.	TGTGCCAGCAGCTTCCCGGTCGGGGGAGACGGGGAGCTGTTTTTT	CASSFPVGGDGELFF
TRBV6-2/TRBV6-3	few	TRBJ1-2	.	TGTGCCAGCAGCTCACAGGGCCATGGCTACACCTTC	CASSSQGHGYTF
TRBV4-1	.	TRBJ2-7	.	TGCGCCAGCAGCCGGATTCAGGGATTTCCCTACGAGCAGTACTTC	CASSRIQGFPYEQYF
TRBV6-6	.	TRBJ2-1	TRBD2	TGTGCCAGCAGTTACTCACCAAGCGGGGCGGGGGATGAGCAGTTCTTC	CASSYSPSGAGDEQFF